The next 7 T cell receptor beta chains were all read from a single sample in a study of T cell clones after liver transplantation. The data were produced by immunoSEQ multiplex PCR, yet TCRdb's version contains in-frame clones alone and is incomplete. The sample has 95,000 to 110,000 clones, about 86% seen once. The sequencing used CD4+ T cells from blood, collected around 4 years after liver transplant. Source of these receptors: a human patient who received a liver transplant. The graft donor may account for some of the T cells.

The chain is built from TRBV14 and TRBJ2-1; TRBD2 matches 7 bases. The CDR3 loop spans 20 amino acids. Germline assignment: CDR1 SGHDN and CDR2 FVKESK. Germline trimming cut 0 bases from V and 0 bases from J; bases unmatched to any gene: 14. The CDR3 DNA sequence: TGTGCCAGCAGCCAAGATGTGGGGTGGCTAGCGGAGAGCTCCTACAATGAGCAGTTCTTC. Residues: CASSQDVGWLAESSYNEQFF. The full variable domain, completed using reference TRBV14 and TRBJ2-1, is EAGVTQFPSHSVIEKGQTVTLRCDPISGHDNLYWYRRVMGKEIKFLLHFVKESKQDESGMPNNRFLAERTGGTYSTLKVQPAELEDSGVYFCASSQDVGWLAESSYNEQFFGPGTRLTVL.

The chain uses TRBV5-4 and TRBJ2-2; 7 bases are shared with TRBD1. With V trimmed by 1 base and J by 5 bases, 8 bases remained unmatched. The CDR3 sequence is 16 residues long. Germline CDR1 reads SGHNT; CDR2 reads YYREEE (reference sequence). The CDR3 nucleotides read TGTGCCAGCAGCTTGCGACAGGGTATTTCGACCGGGGAGCTGTTTTTT. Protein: CASSLRQGISTGELFF.

The CDR3 reads CASSRTGTRNEKLFF. CDR3 DNA sequence: TGTGCCAGCTCACGGACCGGGACACGGAATGAAAAACTGTTTTTT. V and J are TRBV18 and TRBJ1-4, with D perhaps TRBD1 (6 bases). Per the germline V gene, CDR1 is KGHSH and CDR2 is LQKENI. V gave up 4 bases and J gave up 5 bases, with 14 bases separating them. The CDR3 is 15 amino acids.

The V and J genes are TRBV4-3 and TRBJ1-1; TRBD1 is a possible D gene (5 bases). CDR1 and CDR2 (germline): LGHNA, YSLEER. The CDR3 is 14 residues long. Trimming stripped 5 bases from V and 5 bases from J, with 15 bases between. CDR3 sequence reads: CASSSTKRGTEAFF. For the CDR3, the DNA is TGCGCCAGCAGCTCTACGAAACGGGGGACTGAAGCTTTCTTT.

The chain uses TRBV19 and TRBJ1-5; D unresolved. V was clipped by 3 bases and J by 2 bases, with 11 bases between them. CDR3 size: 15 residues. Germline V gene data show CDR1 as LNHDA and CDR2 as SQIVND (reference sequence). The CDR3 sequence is CASSIFLSGNQPQHF. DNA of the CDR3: TGTGCCAGTAGTATTTTTCTCTCCGGCAATCAGCCCCAGCATTTT.

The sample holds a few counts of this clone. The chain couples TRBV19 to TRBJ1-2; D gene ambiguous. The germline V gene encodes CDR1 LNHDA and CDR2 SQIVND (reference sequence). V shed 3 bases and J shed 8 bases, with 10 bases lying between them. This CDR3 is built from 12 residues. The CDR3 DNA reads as TGTGCCAGTAGTATGCCCCGGGGAGGCTACACCTTC. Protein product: CASSMPRGGYTF.

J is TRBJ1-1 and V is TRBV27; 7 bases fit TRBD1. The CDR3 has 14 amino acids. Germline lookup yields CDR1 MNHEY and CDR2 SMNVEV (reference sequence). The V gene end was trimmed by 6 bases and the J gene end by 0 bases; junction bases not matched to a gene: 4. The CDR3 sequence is CASRGGRLNTEAFF. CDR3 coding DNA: TGTGCCAGCAGAGGGGGCAGGCTGAACACTGAAGCTTTCTTT.